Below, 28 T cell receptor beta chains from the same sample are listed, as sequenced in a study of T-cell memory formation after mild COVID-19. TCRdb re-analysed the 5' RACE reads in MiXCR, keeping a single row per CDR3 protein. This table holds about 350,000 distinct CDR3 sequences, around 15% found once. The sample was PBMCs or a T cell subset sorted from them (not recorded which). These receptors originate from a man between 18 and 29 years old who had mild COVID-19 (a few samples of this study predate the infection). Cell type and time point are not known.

CDR3 DNA: TGTGCCAGCAATAACAGGGCCTCGAGAAATGGCTACACCTTC. Translating gives CASNNRASRNGYTF. The genes are TRBV6-5 and TRBJ1-2; TRBD1 is a possible D gene (6 bases). This CDR3 contains 14 residues. Deletions cut 7 bases from V and 6 bases from J, with 18 bases between. From germline, CDR1 is MNHEY and CDR2 SVGAGI.

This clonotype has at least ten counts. CDR3 amino acids: CASSPGGNTGELFF. CDR3 in DNA: TGTGCCAGCAGCCCCGGGGGAAACACCGGGGAGCTGTTTTTT. This chain connects TRBV7-3 to TRBJ2-2; maybe TRBD2 (6 bases). In germline, CDR1 is SGHTA, CDR2 FQGTGA. The V and J ends lost 5 bases and 2 bases respectively, with 9 bases between them. The CDR3 spans 14 residues.

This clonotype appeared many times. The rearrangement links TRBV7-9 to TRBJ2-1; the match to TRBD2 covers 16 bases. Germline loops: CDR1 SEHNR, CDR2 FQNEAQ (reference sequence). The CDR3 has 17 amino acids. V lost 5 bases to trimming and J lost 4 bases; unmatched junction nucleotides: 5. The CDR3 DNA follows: TGTGCCAGCAGCCTCGGGACTAGCGGGGGGGCTTACAATGAGCAGTTCTTC. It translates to CASSLGTSGGAYNEQFF. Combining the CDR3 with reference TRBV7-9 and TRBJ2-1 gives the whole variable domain DTGVSQNPRHKITKRGQNVTFRCDPISEHNRLYWYRQTLGQGPEFLTYFQNEAQLEKSRLLSDRFSAERPKGSFSTLEIQRTEQGDSAMYLCASSLGTSGGAYNEQFFGPGTRLTVL.

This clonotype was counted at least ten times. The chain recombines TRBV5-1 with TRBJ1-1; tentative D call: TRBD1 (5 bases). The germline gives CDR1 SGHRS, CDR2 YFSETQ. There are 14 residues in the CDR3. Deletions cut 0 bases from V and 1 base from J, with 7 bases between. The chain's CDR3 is CASSLGDGNTEAFF. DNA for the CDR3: TGCGCCAGCAGCTTGGGGGACGGGAACACTGAAGCTTTCTTT.

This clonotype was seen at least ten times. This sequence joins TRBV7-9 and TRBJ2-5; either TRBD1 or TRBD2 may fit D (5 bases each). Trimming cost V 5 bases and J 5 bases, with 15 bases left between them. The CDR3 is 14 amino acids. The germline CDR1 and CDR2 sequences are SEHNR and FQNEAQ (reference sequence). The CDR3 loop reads CASSTTRDGETQYF. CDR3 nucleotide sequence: TGTGCCAGCAGCACTACCCGGGACGGTGAGACCCAGTACTTC.

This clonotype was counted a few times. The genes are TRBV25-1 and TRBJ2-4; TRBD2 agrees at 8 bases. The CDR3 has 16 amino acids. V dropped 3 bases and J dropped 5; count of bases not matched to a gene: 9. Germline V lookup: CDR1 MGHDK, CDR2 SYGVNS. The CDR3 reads CASSEAGGSLQNIQYF. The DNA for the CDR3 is TGTGCCAGCAGTGAGGCGGGGGGCTCATTGCAAAACATTCAGTACTTC.

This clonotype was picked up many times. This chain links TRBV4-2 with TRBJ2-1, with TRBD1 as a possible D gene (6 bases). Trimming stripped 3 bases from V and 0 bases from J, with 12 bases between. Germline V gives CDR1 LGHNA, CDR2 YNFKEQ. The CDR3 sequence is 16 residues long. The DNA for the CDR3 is TGTGCCAGCAGCCAGTCGACAGGACGCTCCTACAATGAGCAGTTCTTC. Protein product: CASSQSTGRSYNEQFF.

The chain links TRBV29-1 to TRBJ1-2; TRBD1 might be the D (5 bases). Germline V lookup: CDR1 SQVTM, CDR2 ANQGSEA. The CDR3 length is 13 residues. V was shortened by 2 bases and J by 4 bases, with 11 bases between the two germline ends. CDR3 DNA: TGCAGCGTTGAACAGGGAAAGATCTATGGCTACACCTTC. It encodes CSVEQGKIYGYTF.

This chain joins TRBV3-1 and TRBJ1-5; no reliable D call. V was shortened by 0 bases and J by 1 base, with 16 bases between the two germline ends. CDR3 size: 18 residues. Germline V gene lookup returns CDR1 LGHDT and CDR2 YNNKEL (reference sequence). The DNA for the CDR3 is TGTGCCAGCAGCCAAGACCCTCTCGGGATCCCGAGCAATCAGCCCCAGCATTTT. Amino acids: CASSQDPLGIPSNQPQHF.

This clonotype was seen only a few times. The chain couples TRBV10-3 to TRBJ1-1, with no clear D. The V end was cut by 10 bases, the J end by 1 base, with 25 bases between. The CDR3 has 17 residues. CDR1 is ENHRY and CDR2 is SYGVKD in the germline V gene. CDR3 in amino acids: CATSARESAVTNTEAFF. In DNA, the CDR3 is TGTGCCACCTCGGCCCGGGAGTCAGCAGTAACGAACACTGAAGCTTTCTTT.

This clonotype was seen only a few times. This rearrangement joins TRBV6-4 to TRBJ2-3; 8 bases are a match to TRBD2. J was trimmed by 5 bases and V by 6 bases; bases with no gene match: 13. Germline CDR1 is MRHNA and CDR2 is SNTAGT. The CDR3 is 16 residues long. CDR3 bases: TGTGCCAGCAGATCTACGGGGGGGGCAGGCATAGATACGCAGTATTTT. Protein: CASRSTGGAGIDTQYF.

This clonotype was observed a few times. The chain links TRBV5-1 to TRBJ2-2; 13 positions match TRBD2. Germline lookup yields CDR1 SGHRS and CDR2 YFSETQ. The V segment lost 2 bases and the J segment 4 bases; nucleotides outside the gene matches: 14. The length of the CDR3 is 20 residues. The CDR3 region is CASSFDGARLAGGPTGELFF. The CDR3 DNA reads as TGCGCCAGCAGCTTCGATGGGGCCCGACTAGCGGGGGGACCCACCGGGGAGCTGTTTTTT.

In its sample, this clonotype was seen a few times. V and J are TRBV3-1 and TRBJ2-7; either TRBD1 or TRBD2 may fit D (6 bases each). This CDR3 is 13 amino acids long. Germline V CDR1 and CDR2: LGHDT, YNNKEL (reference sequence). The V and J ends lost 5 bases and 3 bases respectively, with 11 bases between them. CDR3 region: CASSSRGLYEQYF. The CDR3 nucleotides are TGTGCCAGCAGCTCCCGGGGGCTCTACGAGCAGTACTTC.

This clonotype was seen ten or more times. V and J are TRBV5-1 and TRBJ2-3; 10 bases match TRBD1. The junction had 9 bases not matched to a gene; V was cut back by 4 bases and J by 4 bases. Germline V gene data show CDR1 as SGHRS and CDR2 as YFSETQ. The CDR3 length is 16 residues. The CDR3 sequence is CASSAAGTGAADTQYF. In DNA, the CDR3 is TGCGCCAGCAGCGCCGCCGGGACAGGGGCGGCAGATACGCAGTATTTT.

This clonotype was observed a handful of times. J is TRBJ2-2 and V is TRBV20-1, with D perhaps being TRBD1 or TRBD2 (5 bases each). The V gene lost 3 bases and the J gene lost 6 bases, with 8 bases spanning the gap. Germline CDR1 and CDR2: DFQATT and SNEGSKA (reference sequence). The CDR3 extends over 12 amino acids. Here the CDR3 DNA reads TGCAGTGCTAGTATGGGGGCCGGGGAGCTGTTTTTT. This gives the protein CSASMGAGELFF.

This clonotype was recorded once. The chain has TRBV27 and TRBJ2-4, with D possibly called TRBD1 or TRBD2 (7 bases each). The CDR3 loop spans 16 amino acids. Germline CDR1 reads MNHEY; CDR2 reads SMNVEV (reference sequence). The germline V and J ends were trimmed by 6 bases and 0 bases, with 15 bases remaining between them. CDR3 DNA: TGTGCCAGCAGGGAGACAGGGAGGGTAGCCAAAAACATTCAGTACTTC. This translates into CASRETGRVAKNIQYF.

As DNA, the CDR3 is TGCGCCAGCAGCCAAGGTTGGACAGGGGACAATGAGCAGTTCTTC. It specifies CASSQGWTGDNEQFF. The chain recombines TRBV4-3 with TRBJ2-1, with TRBD1 matching over 9 bases. The V and J ends lost 1 base and 5 bases, in that order; junction bases with no gene match: 3. This CDR3 is 15 amino acids long. Germline CDR1 LGHNA, CDR2 YSLEER.

CDR3 coding DNA: TGCAGTGCTAGAGATTTCCAGGTTACGCAGTATTTT. Residues: CSARDFQVTQYF. V and J are TRBV20-1 and TRBJ2-3, with D unclear. This CDR3 contains 12 residues. The germline CDR1 and CDR2 sequences are DFQATT and SNEGSKA (reference sequence). V gave up 0 bases and J gave up 8 bases, with 9 bases separating them.

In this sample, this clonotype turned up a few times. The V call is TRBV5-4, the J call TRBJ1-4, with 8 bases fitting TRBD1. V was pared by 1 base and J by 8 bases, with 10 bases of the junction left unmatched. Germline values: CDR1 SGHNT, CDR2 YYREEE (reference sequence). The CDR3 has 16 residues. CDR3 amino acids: CASSLSGGTGREKLFF. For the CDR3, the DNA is TGTGCCAGCAGCTTGTCGGGAGGGACAGGACGCGAAAAACTGTTTTTT.

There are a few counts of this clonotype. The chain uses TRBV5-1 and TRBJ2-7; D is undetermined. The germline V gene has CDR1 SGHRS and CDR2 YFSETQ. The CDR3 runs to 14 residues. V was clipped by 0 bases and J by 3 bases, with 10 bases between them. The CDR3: CASSLVAGNYEQYF. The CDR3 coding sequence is TGCGCCAGCAGCTTGGTTGCAGGAAACTACGAGCAGTACTTC.

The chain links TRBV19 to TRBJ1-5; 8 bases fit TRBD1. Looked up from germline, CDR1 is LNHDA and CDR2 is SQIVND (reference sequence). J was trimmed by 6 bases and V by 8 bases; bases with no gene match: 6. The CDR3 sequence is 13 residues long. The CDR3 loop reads CASRQGRVQPQHF. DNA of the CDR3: TGTGCCAGTCGACAGGGGAGAGTTCAGCCCCAGCATTTT.

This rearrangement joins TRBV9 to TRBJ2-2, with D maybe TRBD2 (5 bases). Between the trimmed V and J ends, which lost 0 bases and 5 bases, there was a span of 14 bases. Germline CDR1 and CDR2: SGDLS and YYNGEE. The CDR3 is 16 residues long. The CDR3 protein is CASSVDPGSRTGELFF. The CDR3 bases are TGTGCCAGCAGCGTAGACCCGGGGTCGCGGACCGGGGAGCTGTTTTTT.

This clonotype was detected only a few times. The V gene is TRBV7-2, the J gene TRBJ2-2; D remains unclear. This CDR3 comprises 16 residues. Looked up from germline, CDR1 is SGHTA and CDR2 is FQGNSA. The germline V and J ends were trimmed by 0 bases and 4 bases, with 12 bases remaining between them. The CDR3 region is CASSLAWSSGTGELFF. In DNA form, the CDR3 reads TGTGCCAGCAGCTTAGCTTGGAGCTCGGGCACCGGGGAGCTGTTTTTT.

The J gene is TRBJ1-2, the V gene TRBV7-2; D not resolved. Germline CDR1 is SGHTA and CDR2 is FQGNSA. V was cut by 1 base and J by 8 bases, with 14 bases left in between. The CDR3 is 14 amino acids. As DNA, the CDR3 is TGTGCCAGCAGCTTAGAGCCCGGGCCTGGGGGCTACACCTTC. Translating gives CASSLEPGPGGYTF.

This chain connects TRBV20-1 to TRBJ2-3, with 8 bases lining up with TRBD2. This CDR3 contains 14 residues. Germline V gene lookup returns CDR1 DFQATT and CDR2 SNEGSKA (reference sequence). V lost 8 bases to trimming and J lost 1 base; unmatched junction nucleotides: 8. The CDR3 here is CSCTSGGGTDTQYF. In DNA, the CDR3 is TGCAGTTGCACTTCGGGGGGGGGCACAGATACGCAGTATTTT.

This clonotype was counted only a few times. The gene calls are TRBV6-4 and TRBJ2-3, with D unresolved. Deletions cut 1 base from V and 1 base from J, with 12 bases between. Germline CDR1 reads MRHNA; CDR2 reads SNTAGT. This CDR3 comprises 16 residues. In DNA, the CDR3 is TGTGCCAGCAGTGACTTTGCGTGGAAATGCACAGATACGCAGTATTTT. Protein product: CASSDFAWKCTDTQYF.

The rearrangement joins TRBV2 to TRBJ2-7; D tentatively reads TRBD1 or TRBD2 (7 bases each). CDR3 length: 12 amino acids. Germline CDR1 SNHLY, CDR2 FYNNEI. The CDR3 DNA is TGTTCGGGGGGACAGTACACCTACGAGCAGTACTTC. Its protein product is CSGGQYTYEQYF.

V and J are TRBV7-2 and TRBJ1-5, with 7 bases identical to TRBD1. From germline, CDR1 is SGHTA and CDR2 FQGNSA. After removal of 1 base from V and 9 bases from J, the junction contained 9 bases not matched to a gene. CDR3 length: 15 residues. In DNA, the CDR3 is TGTGCCAGCAGCTTAGGGGTGACAGGGTTTGGGCCCCAGCATTTT. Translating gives CASSLGVTGFGPQHF.